The present entry profiles one T cell receptor (beta chain) with its context. Its antigen remains unidentified. TCRdb's copy holds only in-frame clones and misses some; the assay was immunoSEQ multiplex PCR. This sample has 84,000 or so clones, with just over 90% found just once. This record belongs to a study of T cell responses to AZD1222 COVID-19 vaccine. The study's findings and limits: Of the AZD1222 recipients, only five or six were seropositive at baseline. Samples come after the peak T cell response, not at day 14. Clonal diversity may have been underestimated in mostly white British donors. Recipients of two AZD1222 doses showed rising Spike-specific TCR breadth and depth.

CDR3 length: 14 amino acids. CDR1 MDHEN and CDR2 SYDVKM come from the germline V gene. V lost 3 bases to trimming and J lost 5 bases, with 13 bases between them. The specimen comprised peripheral blood, sampled 28 days after the second AZD1222 dose. The source of this sequence is an adult who received the AZD1222 COVID-19 vaccine. The chain joins TRBV28 to TRBJ1-1, with a weak D call TRBD1 (6 bases). The CDR3 nucleotides read TGTGCCAGCAGTTTGGAGGGGGGATGGACTGAAGCTTTCTTT. Its protein product is CASSLEGGWTEAFF.